What follows are 16 T cell receptor beta chains derived from one specimen sequenced in a study of regulatory T cells in long-lasting Graves disease. HTBI primers from iRepertoire and Arm-PCR of CDR3 regions yielded the TCR beta libraries. TCRdb recomputed calls from the multiplex PCR reads with MiXCR, one row per CDR3 protein. The table lists 650,000 to 700,000 distinct CDR3 sequences, 25% to 35% of them singletons, with about 42% in the top ten. Documented time point: persistent/refractory GD, antithyroid drugs over 5 years with positive TRAb. Scientists built the TCR library using RNA that was extracted from PBMCs. The input for sequencing was peripheral blood mononuclear cells (PBMCs), taken when the disease was refractory, from a patient treated with antithyroid drugs. These receptors were collected from a female donor with Graves disease.

This clonotype appeared many times. The J gene is TRBJ1-2, the V gene TRBV28, with D perhaps TRBD1 (5 bases). The CDR3 extends over 13 amino acids. Trimming pared 6 bases from V and 3 bases from J, leaving 11 bases between. Germline assignment: CDR1 MDHEN and CDR2 SYDVKM. This chain's CDR3 is CASSQRGDYGYTF. The CDR3 region has the DNA TGTGCCAGCAGCCAAAGGGGAGACTATGGCTACACCTTC.

In DNA form, the CDR3 reads TGTGCCAGCAGTACCTACCGGGGCGGAGATTATGGCTACACCTTC. This translates into CASSTYRGGDYGYTF. This chain uses TRBV27 with TRBJ1-2, with D perhaps TRBD1 (5 bases). Germline CDR1 and CDR2: MNHEY and SMNVEV (reference sequence). V shed 5 bases and J shed 5 bases, with 18 bases lying between them. This CDR3 is built from 15 residues.

CDR3 DNA: TGCGCCAGCAGCCTGGGTTCCCGTAACAATGAGCAGTTCTTC. This sequence encodes CASSLGSRNNEQFF. This chain joins TRBV5-1 and TRBJ2-1; no clear D. Looked up from germline, CDR1 is SGHRS and CDR2 is YFSETQ. This CDR3 comprises 14 residues. The ends were cut back, 4 bases at V and 5 bases at J, with 13 bases in the middle.

V and J are TRBV5-1 and TRBJ1-2; TRBD1 might be the D (6 bases). Germline V gene data show CDR1 as SGHRS and CDR2 as YFSETQ. Trimming took off 0 bases at V and 4 bases at J, with 22 bases between the two ends. The CDR3 spans 18 residues. The DNA for the CDR3 is TGCGCCAGCAGCTTGGCACGGGACATCGGGGTTAAAGGCTATGGCTACACCTTC. Translated, it gives CASSLARDIGVKGYGYTF. Based on the CDR3 plus reference TRBV5-1 and TRBJ1-2, the full variable domain is KAGVTQTPRYLIKTRGQQVTLSCSPISGHRSVSWYQQTPGQGLQFLFEYFSETQRNKGNFPGRFSGRQFSNSRSEMNVSTLELGDSALYLCASSLARDIGVKGYGYTFGSGTRLTVV.

V gene TRBV9 combines with J gene TRBJ2-7; D possibly corresponds to TRBD2 (6 bases). V was pared by 1 base and J by 0 bases, with 11 bases between. Germline V gives CDR1 SGDLS, CDR2 YYNGEE. The CDR3 is 15 residues long. The CDR3 loop is CASSVRSGHSYEQYF. CDR3 in DNA: TGTGCCAGCAGCGTACGTAGCGGCCACTCCTACGAGCAGTACTTC. Drawing the rest from reference TRBV9 and TRBJ2-7, the complete variable domain is DSGVTQTPKHLITATGQRVTLRCSPRSGDLSVYWYQQSLDQGLQFLIQYYNGEERAKGNILERFSAQQFPDLHSELNLSSLELGDSALYFCASSVRSGHSYEQYFGPGTRLTVT.

This chain links TRBV12-5 with TRBJ2-1, with 7 bases identical to TRBD1. Per the germline V gene, CDR1 is LGHNT and CDR2 is FRNRAP. The CDR3 spans 15 residues. With 5 bases clipped from V and 3 bases from J, the junction kept 7 bases outside the gene matches. CDR3 sequence (DNA): TGTGCTAGTGGTCGCCCCGCAGGGGGCTACAATGAGCAGTTCTTC. The encoded protein is CASGRPAGGYNEQFF.

At least ten counts were recorded for this clonotype. The J gene is TRBJ1-2, the V gene TRBV28, with D unclear. Trimming left V 3 bases short and J 4 bases short, with 6 bases between. Germline assignment: CDR1 MDHEN and CDR2 SYDVKM. The CDR3 contains 12 residues. As DNA, the CDR3 is TGTGCCAGCAGTTTTATTAGCTATGGCTACACCTTC. This codes for CASSFISYGYTF.

The chain links TRBV20-1 to TRBJ2-2, with TRBD2 identical over 12 bases. The ends lost 2 bases at V and 7 bases at J; junction bases unmatched: 11. The V gene's germline CDR1 is DFQATT and CDR2 SNEGSKA (reference sequence). The CDR3 sequence is 17 residues long. The CDR3 DNA sequence: TGCAGTGCTAGACCGACTAGCGGGAGCGTTACGGTCGGGGAGCTGTTTTTT. This translates into CSARPTSGSVTVGELFF.

This chain links TRBV6-1 with TRBJ1-5; no clear D gene. Germline V CDR1 and CDR2: MNHNS, SASEGT. Deletions cut 4 bases from V and 2 bases from J, with 12 bases between. The CDR3 runs to 15 residues. CDR3 sequence reads: CASSGVMQGNQPQHF. Here the CDR3 DNA reads TGTGCCAGCAGTGGGGTTATGCAGGGCAATCAGCCCCAGCATTTT.

This chain connects TRBV7-2 to TRBJ2-7; D is possibly TRBD2 (6 bases). CDR3 size: 17 residues. From germline, CDR1 is SGHTA and CDR2 FQGNSA. V was trimmed by 1 base and J by 0 bases, leaving 16 bases between them. The CDR3 DNA reads TGTGCCAGCAGCTTAGGTGATGGGGGAGGCACCTCCTACGAGCAGTACTTC. It specifies CASSLGDGGGTSYEQYF.

The genes are TRBV7-2 and TRBJ2-7, with TRBD2 matching over 8 bases. The CDR3 is 16 amino acids. From germline, CDR1 is SGHTA and CDR2 FQGNSA. Trimming cost V 2 bases and J 3 bases; bases outside gene matches: 9. The CDR3 DNA is TGTGCCAGCAGCTTATCGACGGGAGGGCAGGGCTACGAGCAGTACTTC. Its translation: CASSLSTGGQGYEQYF.

About this clonotype: It is unclear where the CDR3 begins or ends on the DNA, so no DNA is shown, and the CDR3 is as TCRdb lists it. The rearrangement links TRBV19 to TRBJ1-2; TRBD1, as called in the table, went unchecked against the DNA. Germline V gene data show CDR1 as LNHDA and CDR2 as SQIVND (reference sequence). The CDR3 adds up to 14 amino acids, both ends counted. CDR3: CASRTGTGTYGCTF.

The genes are TRBV20-1 and TRBJ2-5, with 13 bases lining up with TRBD2. This CDR3 region has 16 residues. Germline CDR1 and CDR2: DFQATT and SNEGSKA (reference sequence). The junction had 6 bases not matched to a gene; V was cut back by 0 bases and J by 5 bases. The CDR3 nucleotides are TGCAGTGCTAGAGATGAACTAGCGGGAGGGTTTGAGACCCAGTACTTC. It translates to CSARDELAGGFETQYF.

This clonotype was observed a few times. The CDR3 reads CASSFGGWDTGRTEAFF. CDR3 nucleotides: TGTGCCAGCAGTTTTGGGGGTTGGGATACGGGTCGAACTGAAGCTTTCTTT. The rearrangement links TRBV12-3 or TRBV12-4 to TRBJ1-1; a weak D match, TRBD1 (5 bases). The V gene lost 3 bases and the J gene lost 5 bases, with 22 bases spanning the gap. This CDR3 is built from 17 residues.

The sample holds a few counts of this clonotype. The CDR3 loop reads CSARKIQTGWYGYTF. The CDR3 bases are TGCAGTGCTAGAAAAATCCAGACAGGGTGGTATGGCTACACCTTC. The rearrangement uses TRBV20-1 and TRBJ1-2, with TRBD1 matching 7 bases. This CDR3 spans 15 amino acids. CDR1 and CDR2 from the germline V gene are DFQATT and SNEGSKA (reference sequence). The trim removed 2 bases at V and 5 bases at J, leaving 11 bases unmatched.

The J gene is TRBJ2-7, the V gene TRBV6-5, with 10 bases that match TRBD2. There are 15 residues in the CDR3. Germline loops: CDR1 MNHEY, CDR2 SVGAGI. Germline trimming cut 4 bases from V and 7 bases from J; bases unmatched to any gene: 10. Here the CDR3 DNA reads TGTGCCAGCAGTTCGGAGGGACTAGCGAGTGGTGAGCAGTACTTC. Translated, it gives CASSSEGLASGEQYF.